This is a list of T cell receptor beta chains from one sample in a study of T cell repertoires in cytomegalovirus infection. Via MiXCR, TCRdb re-called the reads, giving one row per CDR3 protein. The sample shows a few hundred thousand distinct CDR3 sequences, over 15% of them seen only once. Specimen: CD8+ T cells from PBMCs. These receptor sequences come from a human donor in good health (CMV status not recorded). Some clones in this sample may be carry-over from other donors' samples. The CDR3 runs from the conserved cysteine through the conserved F or W. The D gene is left open where the match is weak. Expanded clones get a size class; other rows say once, few or many, or leave the size out.

size	V	J	D	DNA	CDR3
many	TRBV27	TRBJ2-1	.	TGTGCCAGCAGTTTAGATTCCGGGGCCGGTGAGCAGTTCTTC	CASSLDSGAGEQFF
few	TRBV12-3/TRBV12-4	TRBJ1-5	.	TGTGCCAGCAGTTTTGGGGGGTTCAATCAGCCCCAGCATTTT	CASSFGGFNQPQHF
.	TRBV28	TRBJ2-1	TRBD1	TGTGCCAGCAGATCGGGACAGGGGACCCCTAGGGATGAGCAGTTCTTC	CASRSGQGTPRDEQFF
many	TRBV7-6	TRBJ2-3	.	TGTGCCAGCGCGGATCATTTGAACGGGGATACGCAGTATTTT	CASADHLNGDTQYF
.	TRBV12-3/TRBV12-4	TRBJ1-2	TRBD1	TGTGCCAGCAAGACAGGGGTATTCTACACCTTC	CASKTGVFYTF
.	TRBV3-1	TRBJ2-7	TRBD1	TGTGCCAGCAGCCCCGGTAGGACAGGGGCCTACGAGCAGTACTTC	CASSPGRTGAYEQYF
.	TRBV27	TRBJ2-7	TRBD1	TGTGCCAGCAGAGGACAGGGGTCTTCCTACGAGCAGTACTTC	CASRGQGSSYEQYF
many	TRBV28	TRBJ1-2	.	TGTGCCAGCAGTTGGGTATTCGGACAGAGCAGTTGGCACTATGGCTACACCTTC	CASSWVFGQSSWHYGYTF
many	TRBV7-9	TRBJ1-3	.	TGTGCCAGCAGCTTAACCGGGACCTACTCTGGAAACACCATATATTTT	CASSLTGTYSGNTIYF
many	TRBV4-3	TRBJ2-7	.	TGCGCCAGCAGCCCCCGGGACGGAGACTACGAGCAGTACTTC	CASSPRDGDYEQYF
many	TRBV19	TRBJ2-1	TRBD1	TGTGCCAGTAGTATAGATCTCGGGACAGGGTACAATGAGCAGTTCTTC	CASSIDLGTGYNEQFF
.	TRBV29-1	TRBJ2-1	TRBD2	TGCAGCGTTGACGGGGGGACCTACAATGAGCAGTTCTTC	CSVDGGTYNEQFF
.	TRBV7-9	TRBJ2-7	.	TGTGCCAGCGGCTTAGGGGAACCGCCAGCAGACTCCTACGAGCAGTACTTC	CASGLGEPPADSYEQYF
many	TRBV28	TRBJ1-6	.	TGTGCCAGCAGTTTACAGAAACCCTCCCGCTCCTATAATTCACCCCTCCACTTT	CASSLQKPSRSYNSPLHF
many	TRBV11-2	TRBJ2-1	.	TGTGCCAGCAGCTTAGATCGTTGGAGTTCCTACAATGAGCAGTTCTTC	CASSLDRWSSYNEQFF
.	TRBV28	TRBJ2-7	TRBD1	TGTGCCAGCACCGTTACCGGGACAGGGGTCCTCGAGCAGTACTTC	CASTVTGTGVLEQYF
.	TRBV12-3/TRBV12-4	TRBJ1-3	.	TGTGCCAGCAGTCCCCGCCTCTTTCGGGGCTCTGGAAACACCATATATTTT	CASSPRLFRGSGNTIYF
few	TRBV7-9	TRBJ2-1	.	TGTGCCAGCAGCTCAGCGACTGAGCAGTTCTTC	CASSSATEQFF
few	TRBV5-1	TRBJ2-1	.	TGCGCCAGCAGCTTGGTATATGACGGCAACAATGAGCAGTTCTTC	CASSLVYDGNNEQFF
.	TRBV28	TRBJ1-5	TRBD1	TGTGCCAGCAGTTTTAAGGGACAGGGGACCTCCGGAAATCAGCCCCAGCATTTT	CASSFKGQGTSGNQPQHF
few	TRBV3-1	TRBJ2-7	.	TGTGCCAGCAGCCAAGGAGGAGGGACGGGGTTCGAGCAGTACTTC	CASSQGGGTGFEQYF
few	TRBV5-1	TRBJ2-7	.	TGCGCCAGCAGCTTGGGTCAGGGGATCGACGAGCAGTACTTC	CASSLGQGIDEQYF
few	TRBV29-1	TRBJ2-3	.	TGCAGCGTTGAACTAGACTATACGCAGTATTTT	CSVELDYTQYF
few	TRBV2	TRBJ1-5	TRBD1	TGTGCCAGCAGTGGGGGACAGACTTATAGCAATCAGCCCCAGCATTTT	CASSGGQTYSNQPQHF
few	TRBV19	TRBJ2-1	.	TGTGCCAGTAGTATATCAGGGAACTCCTACAATGAGCAGTTCTTC	CASSISGNSYNEQFF
many	TRBV7-2	TRBJ1-1	.	TGTGCCAGCAGCTTAGTGGGGGACACTGAAGCTTTCTTT	CASSLVGDTEAFF
.	TRBV7-9	TRBJ1-6	.	TGTGCCAGCAGCGCGCCTGGGGGGAATTCACCCCTCCACTTT	CASSAPGGNSPLHF
.	TRBV6-5	TRBJ1-4	TRBD1	TGTGCCAGCAGTCCTGGACAGGTCGAAAAACTGTTTTTT	CASSPGQVEKLFF